This T cell receptor beta chain was recovered during a study of identical twins. This clonotype has more than one count but fewer than ten. The germline CDR1 and CDR2 sequences are SGHRS and YFSETQ. Deletions cut 4 bases from V and 1 base from J, with 12 bases between. The CDR3 has 14 amino acids. TCRdb recomputed calls from the 5' RACE reads with MiXCR, one row per CDR3 protein. The sample has 200,000 to 300,000 distinct CDR3 sequences; about 11% are singletons. V gene TRBV5-1 combines with J gene TRBJ2-7, with D perhaps given as TRBD1 or TRBD2 (6 bases each). The origin of this receptor is a man in his fifties or sixties in good health. Sequenced input: memory T cells sorted from blood. The CDR3 nucleotides are TGCGCCAGCAGCCCGGGGGCGGGATCCTACGAGCAGTACTTC. It codes for CASSPGAGSYEQYF.